This section outlines one T cell receptor (beta chain) sequence together with its context. The antigen it recognizes is unknown. Qualities for individual bases were not recorded, and no much larger clone is one base off. The data were obtained in a study of vaccination effects on CD4 cells after COVID-19 (dated 2022 in TCRdb). With regard to the full study: Post-vaccine samples across the study were collected a median of 72 days after the second dose, with a range of 14 to 241. Cultures from other donors in the study were sequenced using the Oncomine TCR Beta short-read assay on an Illumina iSeq 100. The study compared SARS-CoV-2 spike-specific CD4+ TCR repertoires before and after mRNA vaccination in COVID-19 convalescent patients and infection-naive vaccine recipients. The full study included roughly 10 COVID-19 convalescent patients and several SARS-CoV-2-naive healthy vaccine recipients.

V sheds 4 bases and J sheds 12 bases, leaving 12 bases between their ends. CDR1 and CDR2 are drawn from the germline V gene: MNHEY, SVGAGI. From its cysteine to its phenylalanine, the CDR3 spans 11 amino acids. The sequence is cut down to CDR3 DNA, 33 bases in frame from base 1. On the study overall, not on this receptor specifically: In healthy vaccine recipients, vaccine-induced clones were almost all SARS-CoV-2 mono-reactive, with only 1 of 255 cross-reactive with common cold coronaviruses. Marked clonal contraction was observed in both infection-induced and vaccine-induced clones at late post-vaccination timepoints, consistent with waning T cell responses. Only a small number of convalescent patients were included, and no early post-infection timepoints were available, which limited the study.

In the ViraFEST assay, PBMC were stimulated with viral peptide pools, and TCR sequencing was then used to find antigen-specific CD4+ T cell clonotypes based on their expansion. After more than 9 days of culture, CD4+ T cells were isolated with the EasySep CD4+ T cell isolation kit. Each participant received two doses of an mRNA SARS-CoV-2 vaccine, either BNT162b2 or mRNA-1273. Negative nucleocapsid antibody results before and after vaccination confirmed that the healthy vaccine recipients had no prior SARS-CoV-2 infection. A few million PBMC per well were cultured with 10 ug/ml peptides in IMDM containing 5% human AB serum, around 9.7 IU/ml IL-2 and gentamicin. Half of the culture medium was replaced with fresh IL-2-containing medium on days 3 and 7. Unless noted otherwise, every peptide stimulation condition was grown in triplicate wells. PBMC were separated from whole blood using Ficoll-Paque Plus gradient centrifugation and were then either cryopreserved at -140C or used fresh. Overlapping peptide pools spanned the spike proteins of SARS-CoV-2 and the common cold coronaviruses HCoV-NL63, HCoV-OC43 and HCoV-229E. Genomic DNA was extracted from cultured CD4+ T cells with the QIAamp micro DNA kit.

The library was built by means of the immunoSEQ multiplex PCR assay. DNA from the cultured and isolated CD4+ T cells underwent TCR beta CDR3 sequencing. As for the original processing: Non-productive TCR sequences were removed and reads were trimmed to the CDR3 region, keeping CDR3s of at least 7 amino acids. The MANAFEST web app was used to pick out antigen-specific clonotypes by comparing their expansion in peptide wells with that in reference cultures. Positive clones required FDR<0.05 expansion versus reference and all other wells, odds ratio above 5, and frequency above 0.1% in two replicate wells. A clonotype was defined as cross-reactive if the clonotype was significantly expanded both in SARS-CoV-2 spike wells and in at least one common cold coronavirus spike condition. CDR3 similarity was assessed by Levenshtein distance with the stringdist R package, and unrooted trees were built with ape in R 3.6.1. The clones in this table, taken by TCRdb from immuneACCESS, are in-frame only. Not every clone is retained; where verified, under half of the shortfall comes from an unresolved V gene, and the cause of the rest is unknown. V, J and clone size derive from that table, while D and trimming were established from the DNA sequence. This sample comprises fewer than 90,000 clones, around 77% of them detected only once. The leading ten clones occupy 0.85% to 1.2% of the sample.

This TCR was recovered from a human donor who received a COVID-19 vaccine. Material: CD4+ T cells from PBMCs cultured with HCoV-OC43 spike peptides, obtained after COVID-19 vaccination. According to the study, the label for this sample's cell subset or site signals: HCoV-OC43 spike overlapping peptide pool stimulation. The chain joins TRBV6-5 to TRBJ1-1; the D gene is perhaps TRBD1, on 6 matching bases. The CDR3 region has the sequence CASSSQGGTFF. The nucleotides are TGTGCCAGCAGTTCACAGGGTGGGACTTTCTTT.